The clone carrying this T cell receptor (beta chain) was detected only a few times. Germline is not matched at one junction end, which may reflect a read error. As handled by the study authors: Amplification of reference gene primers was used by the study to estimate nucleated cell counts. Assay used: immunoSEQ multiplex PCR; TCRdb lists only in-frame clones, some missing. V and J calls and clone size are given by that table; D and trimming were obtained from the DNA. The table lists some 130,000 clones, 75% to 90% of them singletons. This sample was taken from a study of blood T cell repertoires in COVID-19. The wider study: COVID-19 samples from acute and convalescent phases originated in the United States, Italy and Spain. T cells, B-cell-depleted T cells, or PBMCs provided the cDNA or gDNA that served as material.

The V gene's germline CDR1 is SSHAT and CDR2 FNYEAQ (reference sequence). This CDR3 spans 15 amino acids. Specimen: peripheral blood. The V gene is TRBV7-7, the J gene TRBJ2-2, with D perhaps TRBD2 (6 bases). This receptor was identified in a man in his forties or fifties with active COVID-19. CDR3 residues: CASTRSPGGTGELFF. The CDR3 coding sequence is TGTGCTAGCACCCGTTCCCCCGGGGGAACCGGGGAGCTGTTTTTT.